These 9 T cell receptor beta chains share one sample of origin, sequenced in a study of radiation and T cells in renal cell carcinoma. Treatment indicated: treatment-naive control, cytoreductive nephrectomy. Assay: immunoSEQ multiplex PCR; the TCRdb copy retains only in-frame clones and omits some. The repertoire includes some 16,000 clones, 50% to 60% of them detected once, and 9.5% to 11% sits in the top ten. The sequences come from tumor tissue, collected from a patient whose treatment was nephrectomy without radiotherapy. The receptors shown here come from a man aged 50 to 60 with renal cell carcinoma.

The sample holds a few counts of this clone. The rearrangement joins TRBV2 to TRBJ1-2; D is uncertain. The CDR3 length is 13 residues. Trimming took off 8 bases at V and 5 bases at J, with 15 bases between the two ends. Germline values: CDR1 SNHLY, CDR2 FYNNEI. The CDR3 DNA is TGTGCCAGCGGGCCCGGTGGTTCTTATGGCTACACCTTC. This sequence encodes CASGPGGSYGYTF.

This chain joins TRBV12-2 and TRBJ2-3; the table's TRBD2 call for D was not verified on the DNA. TRBV12-2 is labeled a pseudogene. The CDR3 has 16 amino acids. CDR3 amino acids: CASRLVKRGSTDTQYF. The CDR3 DNA sequence: TGTGCAAGTCGCTTAGTTAAGCGGGGGAGCACAGATACGCAGTATTTT.

The rearrangement joins TRBV4-3 to TRBJ2-1; D may correspond to TRBD1 or TRBD2 (5 bases each). V lost 3 bases, J lost 2 bases, and 14 bases lay in between. The CDR3 runs to 16 residues. Germline values: CDR1 LGHNA, CDR2 YSLEER. CDR3 in amino acids: CASSQDTSPPYNEQFF. The DNA of the CDR3 is TGCGCCAGCAGCCAGGACACTAGTCCCCCCTACAATGAGCAGTTCTTC.

The chain joins TRBV5-1 to TRBJ1-2; the D gene is possibly TRBD1 (5 bases). This CDR3 has 17 amino acids. Trimming stripped 0 bases from V and 5 bases from J, with 20 bases between. Germline V gives CDR1 SGHRS, CDR2 YFSETQ. CDR3 amino acids: CASSLGGTLTNGYGYTF. The CDR3 region has the DNA TGCGCCAGCAGCTTGGGAGGGACGCTAACTAACGGTTATGGCTACACCTTC.

There are a few counts of this clone. This chain uses TRBV19 with TRBJ1-1; D gene ambiguous. Germline CDR1 is LNHDA and CDR2 is SQIVND (reference sequence). With 4 bases removed from V and 6 bases from J, the gap between germline ends came to 6 bases. The CDR3 runs to 11 residues. This chain's CDR3 is CASSKMAEAFF. The CDR3 DNA reads TGTGCCAGTAGTAAGATGGCTGAAGCTTTCTTT.

Sample share makes this clone medium-sized. V is TRBV6-1 and J is TRBJ1-1; 9 positions agree with TRBD1. Germline values: CDR1 MNHNS, CDR2 SASEGT. The junction had 7 bases not matched to a gene; V was cut back by 7 bases and J by 7 bases. This CDR3 spans 13 amino acids. CDR3 DNA sequence: TGTGCCAGCACTCTGGGACAGGGCCTTGAAGCTTTCTTT. Amino acids: CASTLGQGLEAFF.

This rearrangement joins TRBV4-2 to TRBJ1-4, with no clear D. The CDR3 is made up of 17 amino acids. Trimming took 0 bases from V and 0 from J, leaving 11 bases between them. Looked up from germline, CDR1 is LGHNA and CDR2 is YNFKEQ. DNA of the CDR3: TGTGCCAGCAGCCAAGATTCGGGAATGGCAACTAATGAAAAACTGTTTTTT. Its translation: CASSQDSGMATNEKLFF.

This rearrangement joins TRBV6-5 to TRBJ1-2, with D perhaps matching TRBD1 (5 bases). V was shortened by 4 bases and J by 4 bases, with 10 bases between the two germline ends. Germline V gene sequence: CDR1 MNHEY, CDR2 SVGAGI. CDR3 size: 13 residues. The CDR3 loop is CASSLAGSYGYTF. The CDR3 nucleotides read TGTGCCAGCAGTTTGGCAGGGTCCTATGGCTACACCTTC.

This chain joins TRBV4-3 and TRBJ2-2, with TRBD2 matching over 16 bases. The CDR3 totals 17 residues. J was trimmed by 6 bases and V by 4 bases; bases with no gene match: 5. Germline-derived CDR1 and CDR2 are LGHNA and YSLEER. CDR3 sequence: CASSRGTSGGAAGELFF. As DNA, the CDR3 is TGCGCCAGCAGCCGCGGGACTAGCGGGGGGGCCGCCGGGGAGCTGTTTTTT.